This is a list of T cell receptor beta chains from one sample in a study of T cells in Graves' hyperthyroidism and ophthalmopathy. In TCRdb, the multiplex PCR reads were re-called with MiXCR into one record per CDR3 protein. The top ten clones hold 11% to 15% of a sample with 550,000 to 650,000 distinct CDR3 sequences, 14% of them seen once. Sequencing was performed on blood. Source of these receptors: a woman in her thirties or forties with Graves' hyperthyroidism. The CDR3 runs from the conserved cysteine through the conserved F or W. The D gene is left open where the match is weak. Some rows mark clone size as missing; the rest say once, few, many or name a class of expanded clone.

many	14	-	TRBV28	TRBJ2-7	TGTGCCAGCAGTATCCGGGGGTTCTGGGACGAGCAGTACTTC	CASSIRGFWDEQYF
-	13	-	TRBV20-1	TRBJ2-3	TGCAGTGCTCGCCGGGACGGATCAGATACGCAGTATTTT	CSARRDGSDTQYF
many	14	TRBD2	TRBV18	TRBJ2-7	TGTGCCAGCTCCCCTACTAGCGGGAGTTCCGAGCAGTACTTC	CASSPTSGSSEQYF
-	13	-	TRBV7-9	TRBJ2-1	TGTGCCAGCAGCGGGACTTACGACAATGAGCAGTTCTTC	CASSGTYDNEQFF
many	16	-	TRBV12-5	TRBJ2-6	TGTGCTAGTGGAACCTTGTGGGACTCTGGGGCCAACGTCCTGACTTTC	CASGTLWDSGANVLTF
many	13	TRBD1	TRBV18	TRBJ1-5	TGTGCCAGCTCGCCTACAGGGGATCAGCCCCAGCATTTT	CASSPTGDQPQHF
many	15	-	TRBV5-1	TRBJ2-2	TGCGCCAGCAGCTTGGGACTACCGAACACCGGGGAGCTGTTTTTT	CASSLGLPNTGELFF
-	15	TRBD1	TRBV19	TRBJ2-4	TGTGCCAGTAAGGGGGCCGATCTAGCCAAAAACATTCAGTACTTC	CASKGADLAKNIQYF
-	15	TRBD2	TRBV10-3	TRBJ2-2	TGTGCCATCAGCACCGGGACTAGCGTCACCGGGGAGCTGTTTTTT	CAISTGTSVTGELFF
many	15	-	TRBV5-1	TRBJ2-2	TGCGCCAGCAGCGGGCAGGGGGGAGACACCGGGGAGCTGTTTTTT	CASSGQGGDTGELFF
-	13	-	TRBV10-2	TRBJ1-1	TGCGCCAGCAGTGAGGGCCCGGTGTCTGAAGCTTTCTTT	CASSEGPVSEAFF
many	11	-	TRBV24-1	TRBJ2-7	TGTGCCACCAGTGATGACAGGAAGCAGTACTTC	CATSDDRKQYF
many	15	-	TRBV9	TRBJ2-1	TGTGCCAGCAGCCGCGTCGACTACAGAGACAATGAGCAGTTCTTC	CASSRVDYRDNEQFF
many	14	-	TRBV9	TRBJ2-5	TGTGCCAGCAGCGTCGGCGGTGCCCAAGAGACCCAGTACTTC	CASSVGGAQETQYF
many	16	-	TRBV2	TRBJ2-2	TGTGCCAGCAGCCAAATTGGGACCTCGAACACCGGGGAGCTGTTTTTT	CASSQIGTSNTGELFF
many	15	-	TRBV28	TRBJ2-7	TGTGCCAGCAGTTTAGGGGCAGTCCGGGGCTACGAGCAGTACTTC	CASSLGAVRGYEQYF
-	15	-	TRBV20-1	TRBJ2-3	TGCAGTGCTAGAGCGGGGAGTTGGGGCACAGATACGCAGTATTTT	CSARAGSWGTDTQYF
many	16	-	TRBV6-2/TRBV6-3	TRBJ2-7	TGTGCCAGCAGTTACTCGATTAGCGGACCCTCCTACGAGCAGTACTTC	CASSYSISGPSYEQYF
few	19	TRBD1	TRBV5-1	TRBJ1-3	TGCGCCAGCAGCTTGGGGGGGACAGGCGGCCCCCGCTCTGGAAACACCATATATTTT	CASSLGGTGGPRSGNTIYF
many	13	-	TRBV29-1	TRBJ1-3	TGCAGCGTTGAATGGGACTCTGGAAACACCATATATTTT	CSVEWDSGNTIYF
many	17	TRBD2	TRBV3-1	TRBJ2-3	TGTGCCAGCAGCCAAGAAGTAAGCGGGGGGACCACAGATACGCAGTATTTT	CASSQEVSGGTTDTQYF
many	15	TRBD2	TRBV7-2	TRBJ2-3	TGTGCCAGCAGCTTACGGGGGGGAAGCACAGATACGCAGTATTTT	CASSLRGGSTDTQYF
-	15	-	TRBV10-3	TRBJ2-5	TGTGCCACCGGGGGCTGGGCTAGCGGACAAGAGGCCCAGTACTTC	CATGGWASGQEAQYF
-	16	TRBD2	TRBV4-2	TRBJ2-5	TGTGCCAGCAGCCAAGCATTCCGGGAGGGCCCAGAGACCCAGTACTTC	CASSQAFREGPETQYF
-	14	-	TRBV6-5	TRBJ2-1	TGTGCCAGCAGTTACGGAGGGGGTAGGAATGAGCAGTTCTTC	CASSYGGGRNEQFF
many	14	-	TRBV4-2	TRBJ1-5	TGTGCCAGCAGCGAGAGACAGGCCAATCAGCCCCAGCATTTT	CASSERQANQPQHF
many	16	TRBD2	TRBV7-2	TRBJ2-1	TGTGCCAGCAGCTTAGTTGGCGGGAGCTCCTACAATGAGCAGTTCTTC	CASSLVGGSSYNEQFF
many	17	TRBD1	TRBV12-3/TRBV12-4	TRBJ1-1	TGTGCCAGCAGTTTCCTACCGGGACAGGGTGGGAGCACTGAAGCTTTCTTT	CASSFLPGQGGSTEAFF
-	13	-	TRBV2	TRBJ1-1	TGTGCCAGCGGGAGAGGGACCAACACTGAAGCTTTCTTT	CASGRGTNTEAFF
-	15	-	TRBV4-1	TRBJ1-4	TGCGCCAGCAGCCAACCCGGGCCGATTAATGAAAAACTGTTTTTT	CASSQPGPINEKLFF
few	16	-	TRBV7-8	TRBJ2-1	TGTGCCAGCAGTGGGCTGACCTTTGGATTTTGGAATGAGCAGTTCTTC	CASSGLTFGFWNEQFF
-	17	-	TRBV2	TRBJ1-5	TGTGCCAGCCGGGGGCAGCCTGGGGATTATAGCAATCAGCCCCAGCATTTT	CASRGQPGDYSNQPQHF
-	16	-	TRBV4-1	TRBJ2-1	TGCGCCAGCAGCCAAGGAACAGTGAGCTCCTACAATGAGCAGTTCTTC	CASSQGTVSSYNEQFF
few	16	TRBD2	TRBV7-8	TRBJ2-1	TGTGCCAGCAGCCAAACGCCGGGACTAGGGGACAATGAGCAGTTCTTC	CASSQTPGLGDNEQFF
many	14	-	TRBV6-2/TRBV6-3	TRBJ1-5	TGTGCCAGCAGTCCACAGGGATCGCATCAGCCCCAGCATTTT	CASSPQGSHQPQHF
many	14	TRBD1	TRBV7-9	TRBJ1-1	TGTGCCAGCAGCCAGACAGGGAGGGACACTGAAGCTTTCTTT	CASSQTGRDTEAFF
few	15	-	TRBV2	TRBJ2-2	TGTGCCAGCAGTGATGGGGGGGCCCACACCGGGGAGCTGTTTTTT	CASSDGGAHTGELFF
few	16	-	TRBV9	TRBJ2-1	TGTGCCAGCAGCGTAGCTCCTCATGGCTATTCCAATGAGCAGTTCTTC	CASSVAPHGYSNEQFF
many	16	TRBD2	TRBV7-8	TRBJ2-5	TGTGCCAGCTCAAAGACTGGGGCTAGCGGGAGGCAGACCCAGTACTTC	CASSKTGASGRQTQYF
few	13	-	TRBV5-4	TRBJ1-3	TGTGCCAGCAAATCCCAGTTCGGAAACACCATATATTTT	CASKSQFGNTIYF
many	14	-	TRBV20-1	TRBJ2-7	TGCAGTGCTCGGATGCCGAGCAGCGGGTACGAGCAGTACTTC	CSARMPSSGYEQYF
many	14	-	TRBV6-1	TRBJ1-5	TGTGCCAGCAGTGAGGGCGGGGGCACTCAGCCCCAGCATTTT	CASSEGGGTQPQHF
few	17	TRBD2	TRBV24-1	TRBJ2-2	TGTGCCACCAGCCCGGGACTAGCGGGATCCATCACCGGGGAGCTGTTTTTT	CATSPGLAGSITGELFF
few	15	-	TRBV20-1	TRBJ2-5	TGCAGTGCTAGAGATCTTGGAGGACTAGGGGGGACCCAGTACTTC	CSARDLGGLGGTQYF
many	14	-	TRBV30	TRBJ1-5	TGTGCCTGGAGTCAGGCAGGGAGGAATCAGCCCCAGCATTTT	CAWSQAGRNQPQHF
few	19	TRBD2	TRBV7-2	TRBJ2-1	TGTGCCAGCAGCTTACTCAAGCGGGAATTATTCCCCTCCTACAATGAGCAGTTCTTC	CASSLLKRELFPSYNEQFF
few	13	-	TRBV2	TRBJ2-5	TGTGCCAGCAGTGGGACACTCCAAGAGACCCAGTACTTC	CASSGTLQETQYF
many	16	TRBD1	TRBV6-2/TRBV6-3	TRBJ2-7	TGTGCCAGCAGTTACTTCGGGGACAGGGGAGTCTACGAGCAGTACTTC	CASSYFGDRGVYEQYF
-	14	-	TRBV7-9	TRBJ1-2	TGTGCCAGCACCCAAGACGGGCTCCTCTATGGCTACACCTTC	CASTQDGLLYGYTF
many	13	-	TRBV2	TRBJ2-2	TGTGCCAGCATGAGGGGCCCTACCGGGGAGCTGTTTTTT	CASMRGPTGELFF
-	14	TRBD1	TRBV5-6	TRBJ1-2	TGTGCCAGCAGCTTACAGGGGGCAAGTAACGGCTACACCTTC	CASSLQGASNGYTF
few	13	-	TRBV6-1	TRBJ2-2	TGTGCCAGCAGTGAAGCAGGCCCCGGGGAGCTGTTTTTT	CASSEAGPGELFF
-	15	-	TRBV3-1	TRBJ1-2	TGTGCCAGCAGCCAGGGGGGCAGCACTAACTATGGCTACACCTTC	CASSQGGSTNYGYTF
many	16	-	TRBV10-3	TRBJ2-1	TGTGCCATCAGTGAGACGGCCCAATACTCCTACAATGAGCAGTTCTTC	CAISETAQYSYNEQFF
many	14	TRBD1	TRBV19	TRBJ1-1	TGTGCCAGTACCGAAAGACAGGGGAGGGCTGAAGCTTTCTTT	CASTERQGRAEAFF
many	18	TRBD2	TRBV27	TRBJ2-5	TGTGCCAGCAGTTCCGGCCCGGGACTAGCGGGAGGTATAGAGACCCAGTACTTC	CASSSGPGLAGGIETQYF
-	16	TRBD2	TRBV6-1	TRBJ2-3	TGTGCCAGCAGGGAACCGGGACTAGCGGCCACAGATACGCAGTATTTT	CASREPGLAATDTQYF
many	15	-	TRBV4-1	TRBJ2-2	TGCGCCAGCAGCCAAGTTGCAGGGATAAACGGGGAGCTGTTTTTT	CASSQVAGINGELFF
few	13	-	TRBV11-3	TRBJ1-6	TGTGCCAGCAGAACGGACCGGGATTCACCCCTCCACTTT	CASRTDRDSPLHF